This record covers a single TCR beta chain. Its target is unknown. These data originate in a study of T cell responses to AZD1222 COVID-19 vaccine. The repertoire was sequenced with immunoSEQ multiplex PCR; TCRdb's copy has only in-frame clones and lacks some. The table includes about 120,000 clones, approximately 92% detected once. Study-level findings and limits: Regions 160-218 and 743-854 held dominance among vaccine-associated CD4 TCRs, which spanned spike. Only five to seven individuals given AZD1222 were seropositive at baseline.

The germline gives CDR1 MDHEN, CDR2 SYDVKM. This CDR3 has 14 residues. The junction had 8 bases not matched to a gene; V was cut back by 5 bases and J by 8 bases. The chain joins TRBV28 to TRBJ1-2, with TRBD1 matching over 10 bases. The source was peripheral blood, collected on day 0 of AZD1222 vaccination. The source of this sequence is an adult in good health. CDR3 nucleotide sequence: TGTGCCAGCAGTATACGACAGGGGGCCGCCGGCTACACCTTC. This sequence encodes CASSIRQGAAGYTF.